This TCR beta chain was identified in a study of T cells in women clearing cervical HPV infection. Study-wide context: Donors had HPV16-related CIN3 or worse; 2 had invasive cancer.

Notes on this clone: No antigen is known for it. Sequencing ends 3 residues short of the CDR3 end; the germline J gene provides the rest.

Between the trimmed V and J ends, which lost 2 bases and 3 bases, there was a span of 17 bases. The CDR3 loop spans 17 amino acids. Germline-derived CDR1 and CDR2 are MNHEY and SVGEGT. General study findings and limits: Effector/memory and HPV-specific T cells were not isolated, and association timing is unknown.

Libraries were prepared by immunoSEQ multiplex PCR; TCRdb keeps only in-frame clonotypes and omits some of them. This sample's clone table lists some 31,000 clones. The chain is built from TRBV6-2 or TRBV6-3 and TRBJ1-5; tentatively, D is TRBD1 (6 bases). Sequenced: blood buffy coat. The source is a woman between 18 and 70 years old with a cervical HPV16 infection that either progressed to CIN3+ or cleared (not recorded which). CDR3 loop: CASSYLQGLGANQPQHF. Partial CDR3 DNA: TGTGCCAGCAGTTACCTACAGGGTTTGGGCGCCAATCAGCCC.